Shown below are 8 T cell receptor beta chains from a single sample sequenced in a study of Graves' ophthalmopathy and Graves' hyperthyroidism. Amplification of TCR beta CDR3 regions used RNA transcripts. First-round RT-PCR relied on HTBI primers, and a second-round multiplex PCR came next. TCRdb re-derived calls from the multiplex PCR reads in MiXCR, one entry per CDR3 protein. The sample has 900,000 to 1,200,000 distinct CDR3 sequences; about two fifths are singletons. The sequencing input was peripheral blood or thyroid tissue (not recorded which). Every receptor here comes from an adult man with Graves' hyperthyroidism.

The V and J genes are TRBV20-1 and TRBJ2-5, with 13 bases identical to TRBD2. Germline V CDR1 and CDR2: DFQATT, SNEGSKA (reference sequence). CDR3 size: 17 residues. V lost 5 bases and J lost 4; bases outside the gene matches: 13. The CDR3 DNA follows: TGCAGTGCTGTCGGACTAGCGGGAGCGGTCTGGGGAGAGACCCAGTACTTC. This gives the protein CSAVGLAGAVWGETQYF.

This clonotype has a count of ten or more. V is TRBV20-1 and J is TRBJ1-4, with 9 positions matching TRBD1. CDR3 length: 12 residues. The trim removed 5 bases at V and 11 bases at J, leaving 6 bases unmatched. Germline V gene lookup returns CDR1 DFQATT and CDR2 SNEGSKA (reference sequence). CDR3 loop: CSASGTGNKLFF. The DNA of the CDR3 is TGCAGTGCTTCCGGGACAGGGAACAAACTGTTTTTT.

This clonotype was counted many times. J is TRBJ1-2 and V is TRBV2; 8 bases line up with TRBD1. The junction had 3 bases not matched to a gene; V was cut back by 4 bases and J by 5 bases. CDR3 length equals 13 residues. The germline V gene has CDR1 SNHLY and CDR2 FYNNEI. CDR3 sequence: CASSGRGPYGYTF. CDR3 nucleotide sequence: TGTGCCAGCAGTGGCAGGGGGCCTTATGGCTACACCTTC.

This clonotype was detected a few times. The rearrangement joins TRBV4-3 to TRBJ2-3; possible D gene TRBD2, 6 bases. The V end was cut by 2 bases, the J end by 0 bases, with 12 bases between. CDR3 size: 16 residues. The germline gives CDR1 LGHNA, CDR2 YSLEER. In nucleotides, the CDR3 is TGCGCCAGCAGCCAACGGAGCGGGCGTAGCACAGATACGCAGTATTTT. It codes for CASSQRSGRSTDTQYF.

Worth noting for this clonotype: This may come from a read error, since a much larger clone is one base off. The limits of the CDR3 on the DNA are not certain, so only TCRdb's listed CDR3 is given. The rearrangement joins TRBV29-1 to TRBJ1-2; the table gives TRBD1 as D, unverified against the DNA. CDR1 is SQVTM, CDR2 ANQGSEA, per germline. The CDR3 length equals 14 residues, ends included. CDR3 amino acids: CNVGTGPKNYGCTF.

This clonotype was counted many times. This rearrangement joins TRBV29-1 to TRBJ2-7; D gene uncertain. V was trimmed by 6 bases and J by 0 bases, leaving 12 bases between them. The CDR3 extends over 13 amino acids. CDR1 SQVTM and CDR2 ANQGSEA come from the germline V gene. The CDR3 nucleotides read TGCAGCGTCCCTTCCACGAGCTCCTACGAGCAGTACTTC. Protein: CSVPSTSSYEQYF.

This clonotype was observed many times. CDR3 in amino acids: CASSAGQGTHYGYTF. The CDR3 coding sequence is TGTGCCAGTAGTGCCGGACAGGGTACCCACTATGGCTACACCTTC. The chain combines TRBV19 with TRBJ1-2; 8 bases align to TRBD1. V shed 5 bases and J 3 bases; nucleotides not matched to a gene: 8. The germline gives CDR1 LNHDA, CDR2 SQIVND (reference sequence). This CDR3 comprises 15 residues.

This chain joins TRBV10-2 and TRBJ1-2; D call uncertain. V dropped 2 bases and J dropped 6 bases, with 13 bases sitting between them. Germline CDR1 reads WSHSY; CDR2 reads SAAADI. This CDR3 is 14 amino acids long. The DNA of the CDR3 is TGCGCCAGCAGTGAGCCGGACGTACGGGATGGCTACACCTTC. This gives the protein CASSEPDVRDGYTF.